One TCR beta chain is described in this entry. Sequencing was performed with immunoSEQ multiplex PCR; in TCRdb, only in-frame clones are kept and a portion is missing. The sample has about 2.3 million clones, roughly 93% seen once; the top ten hold around 0.4%. The data belong to a study of shared clonotypes between healthy human individuals. This CDR3 has 11 amino acids. V was pared by 4 bases and J by 5 bases, with 5 bases between. CDR1 is LGHNT and CDR2 is FRNRAP in the germline V gene. This rearrangement joins TRBV12-5 to TRBJ2-5, with D hard to call. The clonotype originates from a man aged 18 to 30 in good health. Some clones in this sample may be carry-over from other donors' samples. Sequencing was performed on naive CD4+ T cells from PBMCs. Subset: CD45RA+ positively selected. CDR3 sequence reads: CASGSPETQYF. The CDR3 coding sequence is TGTGCTAGTGGTTCTCCTGAGACCCAGTACTTC.